This TCR beta chain was captured in a study of neurological immune-mediated disorders. Regarding the study as a whole: Phylogenetic analysis grouped 18 of 34 multiple sclerosis patients' repertoires together, suggesting a possible repertoire signature. None of the CDR3 amino acid sequences in expanded clones turned up in more than one subject, which points to private repertoires in all groups.

This clonotype has ten or more counts. The antigen is unknown. Time point reported: longitudinal time-point 2. Unsorted libraries were derived from 2 million PBMCs stored at -80 C. As for the cDNA, it was generated by 5'RACE with 10-nucleotide random UMIs. MiXCR, applied by TCRdb to the 5' RACE reads, yields one record per CDR3 protein. The profile shows about 80,000 distinct CDR3 sequences, 5.8% of them singletons. Sequencing was done on a sample of PBMCs. This clonotype originated in a woman aged 55-69 years with multiple sclerosis.

As DNA, the CDR3 is TGTGCCAGCAGCCAAGATGGTTTGAAGCAGTTCTTC. Translated: CASSQDGLKQFF. V is TRBV14 and J is TRBJ2-1; D is unclear. Germline V gives CDR1 SGHDN, CDR2 FVKESK. The germline V and J ends were trimmed by 0 bases and 11 bases, with 8 bases remaining between them. The CDR3 totals 12 residues.